This entry features one TCR beta chain sequence. This specimen comes from a study of blood T cell repertoires in COVID-19. The CDR3 is made up of 15 amino acids. Germline assignment: CDR1 SGHVS and CDR2 FQNEAQ. V was pared by 2 bases and J by 1 base, with 11 bases between. Under the authors' procedure: From reference gene primer amplification, estimates of nucleated cell counts were derived. TCRdb's copy holds only in-frame clones and misses some; the assay was immunoSEQ multiplex PCR. From that table come the V and J calls and clone size; the DNA was used to work out D and trimming. The sample consists of over 120,000 clones, just under 85% of them appearing once.

The sequence derives from an elderly woman with acute or convalescent COVID-19. The chain employs TRBV7-8 and TRBJ2-5, with a weak D call TRBD1 (6 bases). Sequenced: peripheral blood. Here the CDR3 reads CASSLLLDSQETQYF. The DNA for the CDR3 is TGTGCCAGCAGCTTACTGCTGGACAGCCAAGAGACCCAGTACTTC.